Below, 14 T cell receptor beta chains from the same sample are listed, as sequenced in a study of blood T cell repertoires in COVID-19. Sequencing used immunoSEQ multiplex PCR; TCRdb keeps in-frame clones, though not all of them. The sample holds a few hundred thousand clones, about 90% seen once. Sequenced input: peripheral blood. The receptors shown here come from a man younger than 30 with active or convalescent COVID-19.

This chain connects TRBV6-5 to TRBJ1-3; D uncertain. V shed 0 bases and J shed 4 bases, with 7 bases lying between them. Germline values: CDR1 MNHEY, CDR2 SVGAGI. This CDR3 contains 14 residues. CDR3 amino acids: CASSYSILGNTIYF. The CDR3 nucleotides are TGTGCCAGCAGTTACTCCATTCTAGGAAACACCATATATTTT.

The chain employs TRBV5-6 and TRBJ2-1; D is unresolved. The CDR3 sequence is 13 residues long. Germline CDR1 and CDR2: SGHDT and YYEEEE. Trimming pared 0 bases from V and 3 bases from J, leaving 4 bases between. The DNA for the CDR3 is TGTGCCAGCAGCTTGGACAGCTACAATGAGCAGTTCTTC. Translated: CASSLDSYNEQFF.

J is TRBJ2-1 and V is TRBV9; no clear D gene. With 3 bases removed from V and 5 bases from J, the gap between germline ends came to 9 bases. The CDR3 extends over 13 amino acids. Germline values: CDR1 SGDLS, CDR2 YYNGEE. CDR3 DNA: TGTGCCAGCAGCGCGACTGCGGACAATGAGCAGTTCTTC. Protein: CASSATADNEQFF.

The rearrangement joins TRBV7-9 to TRBJ1-1; TRBD1 might be the D (6 bases). Germline V gives CDR1 SEHNR, CDR2 FQNEAQ (reference sequence). This CDR3 region has 14 residues. V lost 5 bases and J 0 bases, leaving 10 bases between the germline ends. CDR3 bases: TGTGCCAGCAGCCAGGACAGCATGAACACTGAAGCTTTCTTT. Translating it yields CASSQDSMNTEAFF.

This clone was detected only once. V is TRBV11-2 and J is TRBJ1-1; D perhaps matches TRBD1 (5 bases). With 1 base removed from V and 5 bases from J, the gap between germline ends came to 20 bases. Germline V gene sequence: CDR1 SGHAT, CDR2 FQNNGV. The CDR3 runs to 17 residues. The CDR3 DNA reads TGTGCCAGCAGCTTAGTTGGGGGGACCCCTTTTTCTACTGAAGCTTTCTTT. As protein: CASSLVGGTPFSTEAFF.

V is TRBV9 and J is TRBJ2-5; D may be TRBD2 (5 bases). Germline V CDR1 and CDR2: SGDLS, YYNGEE. The V gene lost 0 bases and the J gene lost 0 bases, with 6 bases spanning the gap. This CDR3 has 14 residues. CDR3 in amino acids: CASSVGGYQETQYF. The CDR3 nucleotides read TGTGCCAGCAGCGTAGGAGGGTACCAAGAGACCCAGTACTTC.

For the CDR3, the DNA is TGTGCCAGCAGTTCCCCGAGGGAGGCCTATGGCTACACCTTC. Protein sequence: CASSSPREAYGYTF. The chain joins TRBV11-2 to TRBJ1-2; D is ambiguous. Trimming pared 6 bases from V and 4 bases from J, leaving 15 bases between. The germline gives CDR1 SGHAT, CDR2 FQNNGV. This CDR3 comprises 14 residues.

This clone was counted a single time. This sequence joins TRBV29-1 and TRBJ2-5; tentative D call: TRBD1 (6 bases). V lost 1 base to trimming and J lost 1 base, with 7 bases between them. Germline V gene sequence: CDR1 SQVTM, CDR2 ANQGSEA. There are 13 residues in the CDR3. The chain's CDR3 is CSVEGGLQETQYF. The CDR3 DNA reads as TGCAGCGTTGAAGGGGGGCTCCAAGAGACCCAGTACTTC.

This chain joins TRBV5-8 and TRBJ2-7; D may be TRBD1 (5 bases). CDR3 length: 13 residues. V was cut by 9 bases and J by 2 bases, with 15 bases left in between. Germline CDR1 is SGHTS and CDR2 is YDEGEE. CDR3 residues: CAIRQRGTYEQYF. CDR3 in DNA: TGTGCCATAAGGCAAAGGGGAACCTACGAGCAGTACTTC.

The chain recombines TRBV18 with TRBJ1-1; 9 nucleotides line up with TRBD1. Germline V gives CDR1 KGHSH, CDR2 LQKENI. The CDR3 has 15 amino acids. Trimming took 2 bases from V and 7 from J; bases not matched to a gene: 8. The DNA of the CDR3 is TGTGCCAGCTCACCATACGTCCCGGGACAGGGTGAAGCTTTCTTT. It yields the protein CASSPYVPGQGEAFF. Full variable domain (outside the CDR3, taken from reference TRBV18 and TRBJ1-1): NAGVMQNPRHLVRRRGQEARLRCSPMKGHSHVYWYRQLPEEGLKFMVYLQKENIIDESGMPKERFSAEFPKEGPSILRIQQVVRGDSAAYFCASSPYVPGQGEAFFGQGTRLTVV.

The chain couples TRBV23-1 to TRBJ1-2; tentatively, D is TRBD1 (6 bases). TRBV23-1 counts as an open reading frame of uncertain function. This CDR3 is built from 13 residues. Trimming stripped 6 bases from V and 3 bases from J, with 11 bases between. CDR3 protein: CASSRDKHYGYTF. The DNA of the CDR3 is TGCGCCAGCAGCCGGGACAAGCACTATGGCTACACCTTC.

The chain carries TRBV3-1 (or the pseudogene TRBV3-2) and TRBJ2-7; 9 positions match TRBD1. V lost 3 bases, J lost 7 bases, and 13 bases stayed unmatched. The CDR3 is 16 residues long. Germline V CDR1 and CDR2: LGHDT, YNNKEL (reference sequence). The CDR3 DNA reads TGTGCCAGCAGCCACCTCGACAGGGGGGGTGGATGGGAGCAGTACTTC. Amino acids: CASSHLDRGGGWEQYF.

The rearrangement links TRBV28 to TRBJ2-1; 8 bases are a match to TRBD1. Germline CDR1 MDHEN, CDR2 SYDVKM. The CDR3 covers 16 residues. The V gene end was trimmed by 4 bases and the J gene end by 5 bases; junction bases not matched to a gene: 10. DNA of the CDR3: TGTGCCAGCAGTTCCGGCGGGACAGGAAGGCACAATGAGCAGTTCTTC. It specifies CASSSGGTGRHNEQFF.

The chain couples TRBV6-4 to TRBJ1-5; TRBD1 matches 8 bases. Per the germline V gene, CDR1 is MRHNA and CDR2 is SNTAGT. The junction had 6 bases not matched to a gene; V was cut back by 3 bases and J by 5 bases. The CDR3 is 15 residues long. The CDR3 loop reads CASSEPDRGDQPQHF. CDR3 coding DNA: TGTGCCAGCAGTGAGCCAGACAGGGGAGATCAGCCCCAGCATTTT.